This passage covers 9 T cell receptor beta chains from one sample sequenced in a study of blood T cell repertoires in COVID-19. Using immunoSEQ multiplex PCR, the repertoire was profiled, and TCRdb retains in-frame clones only, with some absent. The table records about 180,000 clones, approximately 88% of them present only once. The sequenced sample was peripheral blood. The receptors shown here come from a woman between 40 and 50 years old with COVID-19, enrolled during active disease.

The chain combines TRBV29-1 with TRBJ1-4; no definite D call. The germline V gene has CDR1 SQVTM and CDR2 ANQGSEA. CDR3 length equals 12 residues. Trimming pared 4 bases from V and 4 bases from J, leaving 7 bases between. This chain's CDR3 is CSVGRNNEKLFF. CDR3 coding DNA: TGCAGCGTTGGGCGGAATAATGAAAAACTGTTTTTT.

The CDR3 DNA follows: TGTGCCAGCAGTGAATACGGACTCTACGAGCAGTACTTC. Protein: CASSEYGLYEQYF. The chain joins TRBV6-1 to TRBJ2-7; D possibly corresponds to TRBD2 (5 bases). V gave up 2 bases and J gave up 3 bases, with 8 bases separating them. CDR1 and CDR2 (germline): MNHNS, SASEGT. This CDR3 comprises 13 residues.

V usage is TRBV29-1 and J usage is TRBJ1-6; weak D call: TRBD1 (5 bases). V dropped 5 bases and J dropped 5 bases, with 13 bases sitting between them. Germline V CDR1 and CDR2: SQVTM, ANQGSEA. There are 14 residues in the CDR3. The CDR3 DNA sequence: TGCAGCGTTTCTTTGTCGGGGGATAATTCACCCCTCCACTTT. Protein: CSVSLSGDNSPLHF.

The V call is TRBV19, the J call TRBJ2-1; TRBD1 matches at 7 bases. The CDR3 runs 13 residues. CDR1 is LNHDA and CDR2 is SQIVND in the germline V gene (reference sequence). V lost 5 bases to trimming and J lost 10 bases; unmatched junction nucleotides: 8. The CDR3 DNA reads as TGTGCCAGTAGTCGAGACAGGGTAGGAGAGCAGTTCTTC. This encodes CASSRDRVGEQFF.

The chain uses TRBV2 and TRBJ2-1; 13 bases are shared with TRBD2. Per germline, CDR1 SNHLY and CDR2 FYNNEI. Trimming removed 6 bases from V and 7 bases from J; junction bases left unmatched: 6. The CDR3 length is 15 residues. CDR3: CASRGTSGIRNEQFF. CDR3 nucleotides: TGTGCCAGCAGGGGGACTAGCGGGATACGGAATGAGCAGTTCTTC. Supplemented by reference TRBV2 and TRBJ2-1, the full variable domain reads EPEVTQTPSHQVTQMGQEVILRCVPISNHLYFYWYRQILGQKVEFLVSFYNNEISEKSEIFDDQFSVERPDGSNFTLKIRSTKLEDSAMYFCASRGTSGIRNEQFFGPGTRLTVL.

The V gene is TRBV5-1, the J gene TRBJ1-5; possibly TRBD1 for D (6 bases). The CDR3 extends over 14 amino acids. CDR1 and CDR2 from the germline V gene are SGHRS and YFSETQ. V shed 3 bases and J shed 1 base, with 8 bases lying between them. The CDR3 DNA reads TGCGCCAGCAGCTCCGACAGGAGCAATCAGCCCCAGCATTTT. It encodes CASSSDRSNQPQHF.

The table lists this clone with a count of one. The genes are TRBV28 and TRBJ1-5, with 7 nucleotides matching TRBD1. The CDR3 is made up of 13 amino acids. The germline gives CDR1 MDHEN, CDR2 SYDVKM. V was pared by 6 bases and J by 8 bases, with 7 bases of the junction left unmatched. CDR3: CASSYDRVKPQHF. The CDR3 region has the DNA TGTGCCAGCAGCTATGACAGGGTGAAGCCCCAGCATTTT.

The chain combines TRBV24-1 with TRBJ1-6, with D possibly matching TRBD1 (5 bases). This CDR3 is built from 12 residues. The V gene's germline CDR1 is KGHDR and CDR2 SFDVKD. The V end lost 9 bases, the J end lost 11 bases, and 13 bases lay between the germline ends. The CDR3 region is CATGGEGPPLHF. CDR3 in DNA: TGTGCCACCGGGGGGGAAGGGCCACCCCTCCACTTT.

The chain employs TRBV27 and TRBJ2-7; D is possibly TRBD1 (5 bases). CDR1 and CDR2 from the germline V gene are MNHEY and SMNVEV (reference sequence). This CDR3 spans 12 amino acids. V gave up 5 bases and J gave up 4 bases, with 9 bases separating them. The CDR3 here is CASSPQGYEQYF. Written as DNA, the CDR3 is TGTGCCAGCAGTCCGCAGGGTTACGAGCAGTACTTC.